The sequence of this T cell receptor (beta chain) was determined in a study of blood T cells in healthy people across ages. Study-wide results and caveats: Diversity figures derived from one million T cells were judged to underestimate the true value. Significant beta diversity loss was already apparent by age about 42, declining roughly linearly.

Trimming left V 3 bases short and J 8 bases short, with 8 bases between. This CDR3 spans 12 amino acids. With a J-beta primer mix and a sample-barcoded 5' primer, a second PCR ran about 7 to 11 cycles. Tags on each cDNA molecule came from a template-switch adaptor with 12 random nucleotides. TCRdb called the 5' RACE reads again in MiXCR, with one record for every CDR3 protein. This sample carries about 1,000,000 distinct CDR3 sequences, 40% to 50% of them seen once, and the ten largest clones take around 18%. As to this clonotype: Its specificity is not known.

This clonotype was obtained from a woman aged 55-69 years in good health. Specimen: blood. The V and J genes are TRBV12-3 or TRBV12-4 and TRBJ2-4; a possible D gene is TRBD1 (6 bases). CDR3 DNA: TGTGCCAGCAGTTTTACAGGGTACATTCAGTACTTC. This gives the protein CASSFTGYIQYF.